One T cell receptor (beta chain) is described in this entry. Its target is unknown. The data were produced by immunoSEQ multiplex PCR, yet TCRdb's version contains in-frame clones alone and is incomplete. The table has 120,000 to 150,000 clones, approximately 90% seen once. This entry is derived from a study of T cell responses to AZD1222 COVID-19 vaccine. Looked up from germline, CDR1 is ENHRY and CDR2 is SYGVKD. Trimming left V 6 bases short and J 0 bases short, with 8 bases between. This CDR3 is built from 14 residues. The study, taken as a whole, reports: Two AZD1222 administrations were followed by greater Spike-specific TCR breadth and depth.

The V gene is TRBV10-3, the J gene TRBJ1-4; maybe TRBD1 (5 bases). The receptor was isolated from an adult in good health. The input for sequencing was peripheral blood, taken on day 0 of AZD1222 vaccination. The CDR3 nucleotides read TGTGCCATCAGCGCGGGACCAACTAATGAAAAACTGTTTTTT. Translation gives CAISAGPTNEKLFF.